Reported below is one TCR beta chain. These data belong to a study of blood T cell repertoires in COVID-19. Measured with immunoSEQ multiplex PCR; TCRdb has only the in-frame clones, and not every one. The table shows fewer than 35,000 clones, with approximately 86% occurring only once. CDR1 is GTSNPN and CDR2 is SVGIG in the germline V gene (reference sequence). V shed 5 bases and J 5 bases; nucleotides not matched to a gene: 4. The CDR3 spans 12 residues. This rearrangement joins TRBV30 to TRBJ2-7, with TRBD1 matching 9 bases. Material: peripheral blood. The sequence was obtained from a man aged 45 to 65 with active or convalescent COVID-19. CDR3 loop: CAWGDRVDEQYF. The CDR3 DNA is TGTGCCTGGGGGGACAGGGTGGACGAGCAGTACTTC.